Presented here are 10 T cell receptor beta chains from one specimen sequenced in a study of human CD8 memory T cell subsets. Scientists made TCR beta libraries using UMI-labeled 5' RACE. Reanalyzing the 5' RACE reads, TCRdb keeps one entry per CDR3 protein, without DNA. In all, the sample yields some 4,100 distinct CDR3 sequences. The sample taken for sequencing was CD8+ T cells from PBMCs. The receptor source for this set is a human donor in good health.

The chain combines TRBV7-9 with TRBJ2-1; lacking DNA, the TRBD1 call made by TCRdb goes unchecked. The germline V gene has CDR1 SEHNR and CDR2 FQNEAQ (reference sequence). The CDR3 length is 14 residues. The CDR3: CASSPRRTGDEQFF. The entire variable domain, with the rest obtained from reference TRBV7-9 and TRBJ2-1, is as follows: DTGVSQNPRHKITKRGQNVTFRCDPISEHNRLYWYRQTLGQGPEFLTYFQNEAQLEKSRLLSDRFSAERPKGSFSTLEIQRTEQGDSAMYLCASSPRRTGDEQFFGPGTRLTVL.

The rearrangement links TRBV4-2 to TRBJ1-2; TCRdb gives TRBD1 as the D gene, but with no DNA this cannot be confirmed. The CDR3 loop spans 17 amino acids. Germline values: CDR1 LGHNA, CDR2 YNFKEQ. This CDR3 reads CASSQSRTGRELDGYTF.

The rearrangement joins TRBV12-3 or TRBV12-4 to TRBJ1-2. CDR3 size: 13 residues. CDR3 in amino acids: CASTWGGFYGYTF.

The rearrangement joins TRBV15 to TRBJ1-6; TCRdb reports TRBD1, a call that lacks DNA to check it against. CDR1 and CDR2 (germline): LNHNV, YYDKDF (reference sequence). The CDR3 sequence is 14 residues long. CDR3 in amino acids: CATSSGQGSSPLHF.

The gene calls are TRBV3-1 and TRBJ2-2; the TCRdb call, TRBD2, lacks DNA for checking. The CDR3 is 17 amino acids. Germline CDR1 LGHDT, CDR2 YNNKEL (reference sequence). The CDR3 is CASSPGGLAGEAGELFF. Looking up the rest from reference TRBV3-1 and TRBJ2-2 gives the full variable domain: DTAVSQTPKYLVTQMGNDKSIKCEQNLGHDTMYWYKQDSKKFLKIMFSYNNKELIINETVPNRFSPKSPDKAHLNLHINSLELGDSAVYFCASSPGGLAGEAGELFFGEGSRLTVL.

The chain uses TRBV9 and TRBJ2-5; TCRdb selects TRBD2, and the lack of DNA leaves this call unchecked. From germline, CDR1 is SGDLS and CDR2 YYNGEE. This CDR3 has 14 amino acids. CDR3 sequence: CASSPRDWPETQYF.

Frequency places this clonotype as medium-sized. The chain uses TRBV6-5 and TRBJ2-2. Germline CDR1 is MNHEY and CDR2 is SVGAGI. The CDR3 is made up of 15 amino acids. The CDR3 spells CASSPGVAGTGELFF.

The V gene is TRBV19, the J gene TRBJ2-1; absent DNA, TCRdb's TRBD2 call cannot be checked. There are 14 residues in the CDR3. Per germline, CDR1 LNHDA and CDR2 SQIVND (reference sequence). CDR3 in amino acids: CASSIRDYDNEQFF.

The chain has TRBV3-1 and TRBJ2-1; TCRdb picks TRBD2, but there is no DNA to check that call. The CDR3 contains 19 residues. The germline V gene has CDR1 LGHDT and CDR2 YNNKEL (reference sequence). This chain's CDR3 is CASSPHPPSGGITYNEQFF.

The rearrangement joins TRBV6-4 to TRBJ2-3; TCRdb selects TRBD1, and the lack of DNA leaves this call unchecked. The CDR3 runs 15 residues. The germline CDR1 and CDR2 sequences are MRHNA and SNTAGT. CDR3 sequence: CASSDGRGDTDTQYF.